A single sample is the source of the 17 T cell receptor beta chains below, sequenced in a study of blood T cell repertoires in COVID-19. Sequencing was performed with immunoSEQ multiplex PCR; in TCRdb, only in-frame clones are kept and a portion is missing. This table holds roughly 180,000 clones, 60% to 85% found once. The sequencing input was peripheral blood. The receptors derive from a woman aged 60-75 years with COVID-19, enrolled during active disease.

This clone was seen a few times. The chain uses TRBV9 and TRBJ2-3; D might be TRBD2 (6 bases). Per germline, CDR1 SGDLS and CDR2 YYNGEE. Trimming took off 4 bases at V and 2 bases at J, with 14 bases between the two ends. The CDR3 extends over 15 amino acids. The CDR3 bases are TGTGCCAGCAGCCCGCGCGGGGTCCACACAGATACGCAGTATTTT. This translates into CASSPRGVHTDTQYF.

The CDR3 loop reads CASSLFARGPGNTIYF. The CDR3 coding sequence is TGTGCCAGCAGCTTATTTGCGAGGGGGCCTGGAAACACCATATATTTT. The chain has TRBV7-2 and TRBJ1-3; TRBD1 matches 7 bases. Germline assignment: CDR1 SGHTA and CDR2 FQGNSA. The V segment lost 2 bases and the J segment 2 bases; nucleotides outside the gene matches: 6. This CDR3 has 16 residues.

The chain has TRBV3-1 (or the pseudogene TRBV3-2) and TRBJ1-2; 7 bases map to TRBD1. Germline CDR1 is LGHDT and CDR2 is YNNKEL (reference sequence). The CDR3 spans 13 residues. The J segment lost 7 bases and the V segment lost 5 bases, leaving 7 bases of the junction unmatched. The CDR3 DNA is TGTGCCAGCAGCACCCGACAGGGAGCTGGCTACACCTTC. Protein sequence: CASSTRQGAGYTF.

The chain has TRBV12-3 or TRBV12-4 and TRBJ1-1, with unresolved D. CDR3 length equals 13 residues. V dropped 3 bases and J dropped 1 base, with 6 bases sitting between them. CDR3 in amino acids: CASSFTRNTEAFF. The DNA of the CDR3 is TGTGCCAGCAGTTTCACGCGGAACACTGAAGCTTTCTTT.

The rearrangement joins TRBV6-1 to TRBJ2-1; TRBD2 agrees at 8 bases. V was pared by 0 bases and J by 2 bases, with 12 bases of the junction left unmatched. The V gene's germline CDR1 is MNHNS and CDR2 SASEGT. The CDR3 covers 19 residues. CDR3 coding DNA: TGTGCCAGCAGTGAAGCGACCAGCGGGGGACTCACCCCCTACAATGAGCAGTTCTTC. This gives the protein CASSEATSGGLTPYNEQFF.

V is TRBV5-4 and J is TRBJ1-5, with D uncertain. The germline V gene has CDR1 SGHNT and CDR2 YYREEE (reference sequence). V was pared by 3 bases and J by 6 bases, with 7 bases between. This CDR3 has 12 amino acids. Here the CDR3 DNA reads TGTGCCAGCAGCTACGGGTCTCAGCCCCAGCATTTT. This gives the protein CASSYGSQPQHF.

The chain is built from TRBV5-4 and TRBJ1-2, with TRBD1 identical over 10 bases. With 3 bases clipped from V and 0 bases from J, the junction kept 11 bases outside the gene matches. Germline-derived CDR1 and CDR2 are SGHNT and YYREEE (reference sequence). CDR3 length equals 18 residues. The CDR3 coding sequence is TGTGCCAGCAGCTCCCACCGGGACAGGGGACGTGCTAACTATGGCTACACCTTC. Residues: CASSSHRDRGRANYGYTF.

This clone appeared a few times. The chain has TRBV27 and TRBJ2-5, with D perhaps TRBD2 (7 bases). CDR1 and CDR2 (germline): MNHEY, SMNVEV (reference sequence). Trimming pared 6 bases from V and 2 bases from J, leaving 19 bases between. The CDR3 length is 16 residues. The CDR3 DNA reads as TGTGCCAGCAGAGGGCTAGCGGAGGGGGGTCAAGAGACCCAGTACTTC. Protein sequence: CASRGLAEGGQETQYF.

This clone has only a few counts. The V gene is TRBV2, the J gene TRBJ1-1; D is perhaps TRBD1 (6 bases). Germline V gives CDR1 SNHLY, CDR2 FYNNEI. V was cut by 6 bases and J by 8 bases, with 19 bases left in between. CDR3 length equals 14 residues. The CDR3 region has the DNA TGTGCCAGCAGCCTCTACCGGGACACCCCCGAAGCTTTCTTT. Translating gives CASSLYRDTPEAFF.

This clone was seen just once. The rearrangement uses TRBV5-1 and TRBJ2-2; 8 bases align to TRBD1. Losses at the gene ends were 3 bases for V and 1 base for J; bases not matched to a gene: 8. CDR1 and CDR2 from the germline V gene are SGHRS and YFSETQ. CDR3 length equals 17 residues. The CDR3 protein is CASSSNPGTGNTGELFF. Here the CDR3 DNA reads TGCGCCAGCAGCTCGAACCCCGGGACAGGGAACACCGGGGAGCTGTTTTTT.

V is TRBV10-3 and J is TRBJ1-3; D gene uncertain. Looked up from germline, CDR1 is ENHRY and CDR2 is SYGVKD. The CDR3 spans 17 residues. V was trimmed by 0 bases and J by 0 bases, leaving 12 bases between them. Here the CDR3 reads CAISESRQLLSGNTIYF. CDR3 DNA sequence: TGTGCCATCAGTGAGTCGAGACAACTTCTCTCTGGAAACACCATATATTTT.

The V and J genes are TRBV5-8 and TRBJ2-2; D is possibly TRBD1 (5 bases). V was pared by 4 bases and J by 2 bases, with 15 bases between. This CDR3 has 16 amino acids. Germline V gene data show CDR1 as SGHTS and CDR2 as YDEGEE. The CDR3 spells CASSPRAKGNTGELFF. The CDR3 DNA sequence: TGTGCCAGCAGCCCCAGGGCGAAGGGAAACACCGGGGAGCTGTTTTTT.

The J gene is TRBJ2-3, the V gene TRBV11-2; D gene uncertain. The CDR3 length is 16 residues. The germline gives CDR1 SGHAT, CDR2 FQNNGV. Trimming left V 2 bases short and J 3 bases short, with 15 bases between. The CDR3 is CASSLLPGSKTDTQYF. Written as DNA, the CDR3 is TGTGCCAGCAGCTTACTTCCCGGTTCCAAAACAGATACGCAGTATTTT.

This rearrangement joins TRBV30 to TRBJ2-7; a weak D match, TRBD2 (7 bases). This CDR3 comprises 14 residues. The V and J ends lost 0 bases and 3 bases respectively, with 12 bases between them. Germline values: CDR1 GTSNPN, CDR2 SVGIG (reference sequence). CDR3 nucleotide sequence: TGTGCCTGGAGTGTACTAGGGGGGGGCTACGAGCAGTACTTC. This codes for CAWSVLGGGYEQYF.

The CDR3 loop is CASSSRTPGQSSYNEQFF. The CDR3 nucleotides are TGTGCCAGCAGTTCACGGACTCCGGGACAGAGCTCCTACAATGAGCAGTTCTTC. The chain is built from TRBV6-2 or TRBV6-3 and TRBJ2-1; 7 bases are shared with TRBD1. This CDR3 comprises 18 residues. CDR1 MNHEY and CDR2 SVGEGT come from the germline V gene. J was trimmed by 0 bases and V by 4 bases; bases with no gene match: 12.

J is TRBJ2-3 and V is TRBV11-1, with D perhaps matching TRBD2 (7 bases). The CDR3 has 14 residues. CDR1 is SGHAT and CDR2 is FQDESV in the germline V gene (reference sequence). V shed 5 bases and J shed 4 bases, with 13 bases lying between them. The CDR3 loop reads CASSGGAGADTQYF. DNA of the CDR3: TGTGCCAGCAGCGGGGGGGCGGGCGCAGATACGCAGTATTTT.

This clone was recorded once. The V call is TRBV2, the J call TRBJ1-1, with 7 nucleotides matching TRBD1. The length of the CDR3 is 13 residues. The V gene's germline CDR1 is SNHLY and CDR2 FYNNEI. After removal of 8 bases from V and 1 base from J, the junction contained 4 bases not matched to a gene. CDR3 amino acids: CASVGGRNTEAFF. The DNA for the CDR3 is TGTGCCAGCGTAGGGGGCCGGAACACTGAAGCTTTCTTT.